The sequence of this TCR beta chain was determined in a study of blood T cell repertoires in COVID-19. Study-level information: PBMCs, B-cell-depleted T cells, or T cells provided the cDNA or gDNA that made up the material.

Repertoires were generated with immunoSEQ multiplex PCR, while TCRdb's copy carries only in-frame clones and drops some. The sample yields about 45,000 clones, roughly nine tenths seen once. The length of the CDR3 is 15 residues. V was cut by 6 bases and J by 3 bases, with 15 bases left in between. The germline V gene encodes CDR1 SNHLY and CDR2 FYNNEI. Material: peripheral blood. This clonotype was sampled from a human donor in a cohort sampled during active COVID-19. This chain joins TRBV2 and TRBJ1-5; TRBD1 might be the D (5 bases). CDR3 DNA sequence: TGTGCCAGCAGCCCCGACAGCCTTGACAATCAGCCCCAGCATTTT. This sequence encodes CASSPDSLDNQPQHF.